Sequencing of this TCR beta chain was carried out in a study of tumour-infiltrating T cells in Burkitt lymphoma. Study in general: Survival, overall and progression-free, tracked with productive clonality.

Looked up from germline, CDR1 is LGHNA and CDR2 is YNFKEQ. The J segment lost 3 bases and the V segment lost 1 base, leaving 5 bases of the junction unmatched. The CDR3 loop spans 16 amino acids. Clones were sequenced by immunoSEQ multiplex PCR, and TCRdb holds only the in-frame ones, with some missing. The sample comprises roughly 7,400 clones, about 18% of which are singletons, and 2.5% to 3.5% rests with the top ten. The source of this sequence is a human donor with diffuse large B-cell lymphoma. This chain connects TRBV4-2 to TRBJ2-1, with 8 bases matching TRBD2. The sequenced sample consisted of tumor tissue. For the CDR3, the DNA is TGTGCCAGCAGCCAAGCCTCCCGGGAGGGCTACAATGAGCAGTTCTTC. Protein sequence: CASSQASREGYNEQFF.